Listed below are T cell receptor beta chains from one sample, sequenced in a study of blood T cell repertoires in COVID-19. Method: immunoSEQ multiplex PCR; TCRdb's copy keeps in-frame clones and lacks some. This table has approximately 92,000 clones, around four fifths appearing once. Sequencing was carried out using peripheral blood. The receptors were sampled from a man in his forties or fifties with acute or convalescent COVID-19. CDR3s include the opening cysteine and the closing phenylalanine or tryptophan. The D gene is left open where the match is weak. Expanded clones are given a class, and other clones once, few, many or no size at all.

>TRBJ1-1|TRBV28|.|TRBD1
TGTGCCAGCAGTTTACCGGGACAGGGGGCGAAGGCCACTGAAGCTTTCTTT
CASSLPGQGAKATEAFF
>TRBJ2-1|TRBV7-3|.|TRBD1
TGTGCCAGCAGCTTAGGCACACCGGGACAGAGCTCCTACAATGAGCAGTTCTTC
CASSLGTPGQSSYNEQFF
>TRBJ2-1|TRBV3-1/TRBV3-2|.|TRBD2
TGTGCCAGCAGCCAGGGGCGGGAGATCTCCTACAATGAGCAGTTCTTC
CASSQGREISYNEQFF
>TRBJ2-7|TRBV4-1|.|.
TGCGCCAGCAGCCAAGTCCCGGAGCCCGAGCAGTACTTC
CASSQVPEPEQYF
>TRBJ2-2|TRBV18|.|.
TGTGCCAGCTCACCACGACAAGGACAAAATACCGGGGAGCTGTTTTTT
CASSPRQGQNTGELFF
>TRBJ2-2|TRBV7-2|.|.
TGTGCCAGCATGCCCGGGGTCCGGGGGGAGCTGTTTTTT
CASMPGVRGELFF
>TRBJ2-3|TRBV25-1|.|TRBD2
TGTGCCAGCAGTCAAGGAGCGGGGGATCACACAGATACGCAGTATTTT
CASSQGAGDHTDTQYF
>TRBJ2-3|TRBV18|.|.
TGTGCCAGCTCACCAACCTACAGCACAGATACGCAGTATTTT
CASSPTYSTDTQYF
>TRBJ2-4|TRBV7-9|.|.
TGTGCCAGCAGCTTAACAGGGAGTGGGGCCAAAAACATTCAGTACTTC
CASSLTGSGAKNIQYF
>TRBJ2-3|TRBV3-1/TRBV3-2|.|TRBD2
TGTGCCAGCAGGCAGCGGGGGGGCACAGATACGCAGTATTTT
CASRQRGGTDTQYF
>TRBJ1-2|TRBV30|.|.
TGTGCCTGGAGCCCAGGCAACGGCTATGGCTACACCTTC
CAWSPGNGYGYTF
>TRBJ2-4|TRBV10-1|.|TRBD2
TGCGCCAGCAGTAGACTAGCGGGAAACGCCAAAAACATTCAGTACTTC
CASSRLAGNAKNIQYF
>TRBJ1-1|TRBV5-4|.|.
TGTGCCAGCAGGACATCACTTGAGATTGAAGCTTTCTTT
CASRTSLEIEAFF
>TRBJ2-3|TRBV28|.|.
TGTGCCAGCAGTCCCGGGACACCGAAGCCCCTCACAGATACGCAGTATTTT
CASSPGTPKPLTDTQYF
>TRBJ1-6|TRBV4-3|many|TRBD1
TGCGCCAGCAGCCAAGATACCCGACAGGGGATCTCACCCCTCCACTTT
CASSQDTRQGISPLHF
>TRBJ2-1|TRBV18|.|.
TGTGCCAGCTCACCCTCGATCAGCTCCTACAATGAGCAGTTCTTC
CASSPSISSYNEQFF
>TRBJ2-7|TRBV6-5|.|.
TGTGCCAGCAGTTACTCACCAGCAGGCGCCTACGAGCAGTACTTC
CASSYSPAGAYEQYF
>TRBJ2-1|TRBV29-1|few|TRBD1
TGCAGCGTTGGGCAGGGGGCGCATCCTGAGCAGTTCTTC
CSVGQGAHPEQFF
>TRBJ2-2|TRBV3-1/TRBV3-2|few|TRBD2
TGTGCCAGCAGCCGTTATTACCTTAGCGGGGGGACAGACACCGGGGAGCTGTTTTTT
CASSRYYLSGGTDTGELFF
>TRBJ2-1|TRBV7-9|.|TRBD1
TGTGCCAGCAGCGGGACAGACTTTAGTCCCTACAATGAGCAGTTCTTC
CASSGTDFSPYNEQFF
>TRBJ2-1|TRBV10-3|few|.
TGTGCCATCAGTCGGGTCGGAGGGACCGATGAGCAGTTCTTC
CAISRVGGTDEQFF
>TRBJ1-2|TRBV5-1|.|TRBD1
TGCGCCAGCAGCGAGGCAGGGGGTAGTAACTATGGCTACACCTTC
CASSEAGGSNYGYTF
>TRBJ2-1|TRBV6-5|.|TRBD1
TGTGCCAGCAGTTACACAACGGACAGGGCGAATGAGCAGTTCTTC
CASSYTTDRANEQFF
>TRBJ2-5|TRBV5-1|once|TRBD2
TGCGCCAGCAGCTCGGGATCGGGGGGGCAAGAGACCCAGTACTTC
CASSSGSGGQETQYF
>TRBJ1-1|TRBV28|.|.
TGTGCCAGCAGTTCCAATCCTGAAGCTTTCTTT
CASSSNPEAFF
>TRBJ1-1|TRBV5-1|.|.
TGCGCCAGCAGACCTCCGAGACAGGACCTTAAGAACACTGAAGCTTTCTTT
CASRPPRQDLKNTEAFF
>TRBJ1-3|TRBV27|.|.
TGTGCCAGCAGTACAGGGAGGGACACCATATATTTT
CASSTGRDTIYF
>TRBJ2-3|TRBV24-1|.|TRBD2
TGTGCCACCAGTGGAACAGGGGGCAAAACTAGCGGGAGGGCCTTGTGGTCAGATACGCAGTATTTT
CATSGTGGKTSGRALWSDTQYF
>TRBJ2-5|TRBV29-1|.|.
TGCAGCGGGGCTCTGGAGACCCAGTACTTC
CSGALETQYF
>TRBJ2-1|TRBV6-1|.|TRBD1
TGTGCCAGCAGTGAAGGTGGGACAGGCTGGCTTGAGCAGTTCTTC
CASSEGGTGWLEQFF
>TRBJ1-5|TRBV19|.|.
TGTGCCAGTAGTATGCCGAAACAGGGTAGCAATCAGCCCCAGCATTTT
CASSMPKQGSNQPQHF
>TRBJ1-1|TRBV11-1|.|TRBD1
TGTGCCAGCAAAAGGGGGCAGGGGAACACTGAAGCTTTCTTT
CASKRGQGNTEAFF
>TRBJ1-2|TRBV5-4|.|TRBD1
TGTGCCAGCAGCCCCGGACAGGGACTTAACTATGGCTACACCTTC
CASSPGQGLNYGYTF
>TRBJ2-1|TRBV3-1/TRBV3-2|.|TRBD2
TGTGCCAGCAGCCAAGGGGGCCGGGGGGAAGGCCATGAGCAGTTCTTC
CASSQGGRGEGHEQFF
>TRBJ2-1|TRBV30|.|TRBD2
TGTGCCGTAGCGGGAGCCGGCAATGAGCAGTTCTTC
CAVAGAGNEQFF
>TRBJ1-2|TRBV6-1|few|TRBD1
TGTGCCAGCAGTGAGACCCCCGGGACAGGGTATGGCTACACCTTC
CASSETPGTGYGYTF
>TRBJ1-3|TRBV9|.|.
TGTGCCAGCAGCGTAGCATACTCCGTCCAGGGTTCAAACACCATATATTTT
CASSVAYSVQGSNTIYF
>TRBJ1-5|TRBV4-2|.|.
TGTGCCAGCAGCCAAGCGGCAGGGTATAGCAATCAGCCCCAGCATTTT
CASSQAAGYSNQPQHF
>TRBJ1-2|TRBV6-1|few|TRBD1
TGTGCCAGCAGTGAGGACAGGGGGCATGGCTACACCTTC
CASSEDRGHGYTF
>TRBJ2-5|TRBV7-2|.|TRBD2
TGTGCCAGCAGCCGGCGGGGGTGGGAGACCCAGTACTTC
CASSRRGWETQYF
>TRBJ2-2|TRBV27|.|TRBD2
TGTGCCAGCAGTTCCCCCGACGTAGCGGGAAGGAACACCGGGGAGCTGTTTTTT
CASSSPDVAGRNTGELFF
>TRBJ2-2|TRBV10-3|.|.
TGTGCCATCACCGACAGTAAATTTGCCGGGGAGCTGTTTTTT
CAITDSKFAGELFF